Each of the 21 T cell receptor beta chains below was sequenced from the same sample in a study of PD-1 blockade in classical Hodgkin lymphoma. Time point given: cycle 4 day 1 (C4D1), after 6 weeks of nivolumab. The patients all showed relapse after autologous stem cell transplantation, while their brentuximab vedotin exposure varied. Clones were sequenced by immunoSEQ multiplex PCR, and TCRdb holds only the in-frame ones, with some missing. The sample lists approximately 89,000 clones, 83% seen once, with about 18% in the top ten. This specimen was peripheral blood mononuclear cells (PBMCs), taken before the fourth cycle of nivolumab. These receptors all come from a human donor with classical Hodgkin lymphoma.

J is TRBJ1-2 and V is TRBV27, with 7 nucleotides matching TRBD1. Germline loops: CDR1 MNHEY, CDR2 SMNVEV (reference sequence). The length of the CDR3 is 12 residues. The junction had 4 bases not matched to a gene; V was cut back by 8 bases and J by 4 bases. The CDR3: CASRQGTYGYTF. In DNA, the CDR3 is TGTGCCAGCCGACAGGGAACCTATGGCTACACCTTC.

This chain joins TRBV5-6 and TRBJ2-7; 10 bases agree with TRBD2. The CDR3 consists of 14 residues. The junction had 7 bases not matched to a gene; V was cut back by 4 bases and J by 6 bases. Germline CDR1 reads SGHDT; CDR2 reads YYEEEE. The CDR3 coding sequence is TGTGCCAGCAGCAGGAGCGGGAGGGCCAGCGAGCAGTACTTC. This encodes CASSRSGRASEQYF.

This chain joins TRBV5-1 and TRBJ1-1; D possibly corresponds to TRBD1 (6 bases). The germline V gene encodes CDR1 SGHRS and CDR2 YFSETQ. This CDR3 has 15 amino acids. Trimming cost V 4 bases and J 1 base, with 14 bases left between them. CDR3 loop: CASSPPGGANTEAFF. The CDR3, as DNA: TGCGCCAGCAGCCCCCCCGGGGGGGCGAACACTGAAGCTTTCTTT.

V usage is TRBV19 and J usage is TRBJ1-1, with D possibly matching TRBD1 (5 bases). The germline V gene encodes CDR1 LNHDA and CDR2 SQIVND (reference sequence). This CDR3 has 14 amino acids. Between the trimmed V and J ends, which lost 5 bases and 3 bases, there was a span of 13 bases. As DNA, the CDR3 is TGTGCCAGTAGTGTATCCGGGACCCACACTGAAGCTTTCTTT. Protein product: CASSVSGTHTEAFF.

The chain employs TRBV29-1 and TRBJ2-1; the match to TRBD2 covers 9 bases. From germline, CDR1 is SQVTM and CDR2 ANQGSEA. V trimming: 3 bases; J trimming: 5 bases; junction bases outside the gene matches: 11. This CDR3 comprises 16 residues. The CDR3 protein is CSVEGTSQSLHNEQFF. Here the CDR3 DNA reads TGCAGCGTTGAGGGGACTAGCCAGAGCCTTCACAATGAGCAGTTCTTC.

The chain couples TRBV19 to TRBJ2-6; D possibly matches TRBD1 or TRBD2 (6 bases each). The germline V and J ends were trimmed by 1 base and 3 bases, with 10 bases remaining between them. The CDR3 has 16 residues. Per the germline V gene, CDR1 is LNHDA and CDR2 is SQIVND (reference sequence). The CDR3 DNA reads TGTGCCAGTAGTATAGTCGGGGGCGGTGGGGCCAACGTCCTGACTTTC. As protein: CASSIVGGGGANVLTF.

This clone was counted only a few times. V and J are TRBV2 and TRBJ1-2; perhaps TRBD1 as D (5 bases). Trimming cost V 7 bases and J 7 bases, with 10 bases left between them. Germline V CDR1 and CDR2: SNHLY, FYNNEI. The CDR3 loop spans 11 amino acids. CDR3 coding DNA: TGTGCCAGCACCCGGACAACTGGCTACACCTTC. Protein: CASTRTTGYTF.

The genes are TRBV27 and TRBJ1-1; D gene ambiguous. V dropped 4 bases and J dropped 0 bases, with 9 bases sitting between them. Germline V lookup: CDR1 MNHEY, CDR2 SMNVEV (reference sequence). The CDR3 runs 14 residues. The CDR3 reads CASSSGFMNTEAFF. CDR3 DNA sequence: TGTGCCAGCAGTTCTGGTTTTATGAACACTGAAGCTTTCTTT.

The chain links TRBV7-2 to TRBJ1-1, with D maybe TRBD1 (6 bases). Germline CDR1 SGHTA, CDR2 FQGNSA. Trimming took 4 bases from V and 1 from J, leaving 19 bases between them. The CDR3 has 17 residues. The CDR3 is CASSSIGGLARNTEAFF. The DNA for the CDR3 is TGTGCCAGCAGCTCGATCGGGGGCCTCGCTCGGAACACTGAAGCTTTCTTT. Supplemented by reference TRBV7-2 and TRBJ1-1, the full variable domain reads GAGVSQSPSNKVTEKGKDVELRCDPISGHTALYWYRQSLGQGLEFLIYFQGNSAPDKSGLPSDRFSAERTGGSVSTLTIQRTQQEDSAVYLCASSSIGGLARNTEAFFGQGTRLTVV.

V and J are TRBV7-2 and TRBJ2-5; possible D gene TRBD1, 6 bases. Trimming pared 5 bases from V and 2 bases from J, leaving 15 bases between. The germline gives CDR1 SGHTA, CDR2 FQGNSA. The CDR3 is 15 amino acids. CDR3 residues: CASSVQWGQQETQYF. CDR3 DNA sequence: TGTGCCAGCAGCGTACAATGGGGACAACAAGAGACCCAGTACTTC. The whole variable domain, remainder taken from reference TRBV7-2 and TRBJ2-5, is GAGVSQSPSNKVTEKGKDVELRCDPISGHTALYWYRQSLGQGLEFLIYFQGNSAPDKSGLPSDRFSAERTGGSVSTLTIQRTQQEDSAVYLCASSVQWGQQETQYFGPGTRLLVL.

The chain links TRBV25-1 to TRBJ2-7; D remains unclear. Germline V lookup: CDR1 MGHDK, CDR2 SYGVNS. This CDR3 has 12 amino acids. The ends were cut back, 3 bases at V and 2 bases at J, with 5 bases in the middle. CDR3 bases: TGTGCCAGCAGTGAGAGGACCTACGAGCAGTACTTC. This sequence encodes CASSERTYEQYF.

The chain couples TRBV6-5 to TRBJ1-1; tentative D call: TRBD1 (5 bases). V was clipped by 6 bases and J by 2 bases, with 13 bases between them. The CDR3 sequence is 14 residues long. The germline V gene has CDR1 MNHEY and CDR2 SVGAGI. The CDR3 DNA sequence: TGTGCCAGCAGCCCCGGGACGGCAAACACTGAAGCTTTCTTT. It specifies CASSPGTANTEAFF.

Here the CDR3 DNA reads TGTGCCAGTAGTGGCCGGGACAGCTTGGAGGGCTATGGCTACACCTTC. Translated, it gives CASSGRDSLEGYGYTF. The chain joins TRBV19 to TRBJ1-2; 7 bases match TRBD1. CDR3 length: 16 amino acids. Germline V CDR1 and CDR2: LNHDA, SQIVND (reference sequence). The J segment lost 4 bases and the V segment lost 5 bases, leaving 13 bases of the junction unmatched.

The table lists this clone with a count of one. The CDR3 bases are TGTGCCAGCAGCTCAACTCCGGGACAGGCGATCTCTGGGGCCAACGTCCTGACTTTC. Translating gives CASSSTPGQAISGANVLTF. V gene TRBV7-9 combines with J gene TRBJ2-6; 8 bases match TRBD1. CDR1 is SEHNR, CDR2 FQNEAQ, per germline (reference sequence). Losses at the gene ends were 4 bases for V and 0 bases for J; bases not matched to a gene: 11. The CDR3 spans 19 residues.

The chain couples TRBV30 to TRBJ1-3; D remains unclear. Germline CDR1 is GTSNPN and CDR2 is SVGIG (reference sequence). V dropped 0 bases and J dropped 0 bases, with 9 bases sitting between them. The CDR3 extends over 15 amino acids. In DNA, the CDR3 is TGTGCCTGGAGTGTATCGGCAGTCTCTGGAAACACCATATATTTT. This translates into CAWSVSAVSGNTIYF. The complete variable domain, with remaining parts taken from reference TRBV30 and TRBJ1-3, reads SQTIHQWPATLVQPVGSPLSLECTVEGTSNPNLYWYRQAAGRGLQLLFYSVGIGQISSEVPQNLSASRPQDRQFILSSKKLLLSDSGFYLCAWSVSAVSGNTIYFGEGSWLTVV.

The rearrangement joins TRBV7-3 to TRBJ1-1; 9 bases are shared with TRBD1. V lost 5 bases, J lost 5 bases, and 6 bases stayed unmatched. Per the germline V gene, CDR1 is SGHTA and CDR2 is FQGTGA. The CDR3 consists of 14 residues. CDR3 region: CASSLQGARTEAFF. CDR3 nucleotide sequence: TGTGCCAGCAGCCTACAGGGGGCGCGTACTGAAGCTTTCTTT. Based on the CDR3 plus reference TRBV7-3 and TRBJ1-1, the full variable domain is GAGVSQTPSNKVTEKGKYVELRCDPISGHTALYWYRQSLGQGPEFLIYFQGTGAADDSGLPNDRFFAVRPEGSVSTLKIQRTERGDSAVYLCASSLQGARTEAFFGQGTRLTVV.

In its sample, this clone was seen once. V usage is TRBV7-8 and J usage is TRBJ2-1; D is unresolved. V was cut by 7 bases and J by 2 bases, with 12 bases left in between. Germline V gene sequence: CDR1 SGHVS, CDR2 FQNEAQ. The CDR3 runs to 14 residues. This CDR3 reads CASNQDPAYNEQFF. The CDR3 nucleotides are TGTGCCAGCAACCAAGACCCAGCCTACAATGAGCAGTTCTTC.

This rearrangement joins TRBV19 to TRBJ2-7, with 7 positions matching TRBD1. CDR3 size: 15 residues. Germline V gene sequence: CDR1 LNHDA, CDR2 SQIVND (reference sequence). Losses at the gene ends were 4 bases for V and 0 bases for J; bases not matched to a gene: 6. CDR3 region: CASSRQGTSSYEQYF. CDR3 DNA: TGTGCCAGTAGTAGACAGGGAACGAGCTCCTACGAGCAGTACTTC.

The rearrangement joins TRBV6-5 to TRBJ2-2; D uncertain. CDR3 size: 12 residues. The V gene lost 4 bases and the J gene lost 12 bases, with 12 bases spanning the gap. Looked up from germline, CDR1 is MNHEY and CDR2 is SVGAGI. CDR3 loop: CASSFGPGQLFF. The CDR3 DNA follows: TGTGCCAGCAGTTTCGGACCCGGACAGCTGTTTTTT.

This chain joins TRBV6-1 and TRBJ2-5; D is unresolved. Germline V gene sequence: CDR1 MNHNS, CDR2 SASEGT. The V and J ends lost 4 bases and 2 bases respectively, with 11 bases between them. This CDR3 is 14 amino acids long. The CDR3 loop is CASSVGNQQETQYF. CDR3 sequence (DNA): TGTGCCAGCAGTGTGGGGAACCAACAAGAGACCCAGTACTTC.

This chain uses TRBV19 with TRBJ2-7, with TRBD1 matching over 10 bases. V was clipped by 8 bases and J by 0 bases; unmatched bases: 1. The CDR3 consists of 13 residues. Germline V gives CDR1 LNHDA, CDR2 SQIVND (reference sequence). CDR3 loop: CASGQGVSYEQYF. The CDR3 DNA reads as TGTGCCAGTGGACAGGGGGTCTCCTACGAGCAGTACTTC.